A selection of T cell receptor beta chains follows, all from one sample in a study of blood T cells in healthy people across ages. TCRdb used MiXCR to reprocess the 5' RACE reads, holding one entry per CDR3 protein. The sample carries some 860,000 distinct CDR3 sequences, roughly 50% recorded once. Sequences were obtained from blood. All receptors derive from a man aged 35-49 years in good health. CDR3s include the opening cysteine and the closing phenylalanine or tryptophan. Fields, in order: clone size, D gene, J gene, CDR3 length, V gene, CDR3 protein, CDR3 DNA. D genes are given only for firm matches. Some rows mark clone size as missing; the rest say once, few, many or name a class of expanded clone.

>.|.|TRBJ1-2|16|TRBV15
CATSFLQGPFNYGYTF
TGTGCCACCAGCTTCCTTCAGGGTCCTTTTAACTATGGCTACACCTTC
>.|.|TRBJ1-1|15|TRBV18
CASSLTTDMNTEAFF
TGTGCCAGCTCACTCACGACAGACATGAACACTGAAGCTTTCTTT
>.|TRBD1|TRBJ1-2|14|TRBV4-3
CASSPRGPSGGYTF
TGCGCCAGCAGCCCAAGGGGGCCCTCGGGTGGCTACACCTTC
>once|TRBD1|TRBJ1-4|20|TRBV28
CASKPLRSRHRGRGGEKLFF
TGTGCCAGCAAACCCCTGAGAAGCAGGCACAGGGGGCGCGGTGGTGAAAAACTGTTTTTT
>.|.|TRBJ1-4|16|TRBV29-1
CSARRGEGRVTEKLFF
TGCAGCGCTAGGAGGGGGGAGGGCAGGGTTACCGAAAAACTGTTTTTT
>.|.|TRBJ2-2|12|TRBV27
CASSLRAGELFF
TGTGCCAGCAGTTTAAGGGCCGGGGAGCTGTTTTTT
>.|TRBD2|TRBJ2-6|17|TRBV28
CASKEAGVGSGANVLTF
TGTGCCAGCAAAGAAGCGGGAGTGGGATCTGGGGCCAACGTCCTGACTTTC
>.|.|TRBJ2-1|14|TRBV12-3/TRBV12-4
CASSWAGGLGEQFF
TGTGCCAGCAGTTGGGCAGGGGGGTTGGGTGAGCAGTTCTTC
>.|.|TRBJ2-7|16|TRBV27
CASSPTQGPIPSEQYF
TGTGCCAGCAGTCCCACACAGGGACCGATACCCAGCGAGCAGTACTTC
>.|.|TRBJ2-3|11|TRBV12-3/TRBV12-4
CASNLADTQYF
TGTGCCAGCAACCTCGCCGATACGCAGTATTTT
>.|TRBD1|TRBJ2-5|16|TRBV7-9
CASSLDSGTGQETQYF
TGTGCCAGCAGCTTAGACTCCGGGACAGGGCAAGAGACCCAGTACTTC
>.|.|TRBJ1-2|17|TRBV4-1
CASSQDGTTALSYGYTF
TGCGCCAGCAGCCAAGATGGGACGACAGCACTTAGCTATGGCTACACCTTC
>many|TRBD1|TRBJ2-5|15|TRBV7-9
CASSLGSRGPETQYF
TGTGCCAGCAGCTTAGGAAGCAGGGGGCCGGAGACCCAGTACTTC
>once|TRBD2|TRBJ2-1|16|TRBV12-3/TRBV12-4
CASNPGLAGFYNEQFF
TGTGCCAGCAACCCGGGACTAGCGGGGTTCTACAATGAGCAGTTCTTC
>.|TRBD2|TRBJ2-1|15|TRBV29-1
CSVGRTSGFGNEQFF
TGCAGCGTTGGACGGACTAGCGGGTTTGGAAATGAGCAGTTCTTC
>.|.|TRBJ2-6|16|TRBV20-1
CSARDARSSGANVLTF
TGCAGTGCTAGGGACGCCCGGAGCTCTGGGGCCAACGTCCTGACTTTC
>.|.|TRBJ2-1|12|TRBV29-1
CSGTVSYNEQFF
TGCAGCGGGACGGTTTCCTACAATGAGCAGTTCTTC
>.|TRBD2|TRBJ2-1|14|TRBV27
CASRGGATYNEQFF
TGTGCCAGCCGGGGGGGGGCAACCTACAATGAGCAGTTCTTC
>.|TRBD1|TRBJ2-4|19|TRBV6-1
CASSDSSWGQELAKNIQYF
TGTGCCAGCAGTGATTCCTCCTGGGGACAGGAACTAGCCAAAAACATTCAGTACTTC
>.|TRBD1|TRBJ2-3|17|TRBV11-3
CASSLASGTGGVDTQYF
TGTGCCAGCAGCTTAGCTTCCGGGACAGGGGGCGTGGATACGCAGTATTTT
>.|.|TRBJ2-3|16|TRBV5-1
CASSLVGARGGDTQYF
TGCGCCAGCAGCTTGGTCGGGGCCCGAGGGGGAGATACGCAGTATTTT